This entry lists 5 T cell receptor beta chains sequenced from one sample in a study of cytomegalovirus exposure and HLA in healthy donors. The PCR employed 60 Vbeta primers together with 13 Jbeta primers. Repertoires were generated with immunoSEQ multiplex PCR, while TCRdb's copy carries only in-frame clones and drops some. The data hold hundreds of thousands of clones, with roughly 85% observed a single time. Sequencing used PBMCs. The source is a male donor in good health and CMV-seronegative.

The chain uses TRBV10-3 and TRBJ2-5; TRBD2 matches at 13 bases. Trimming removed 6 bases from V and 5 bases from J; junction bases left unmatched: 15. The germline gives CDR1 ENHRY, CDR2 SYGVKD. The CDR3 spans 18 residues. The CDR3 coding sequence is TGTGCCATCAGCCATGACGGGACTAGCGGGGTACGTCTCGAGACCCAGTACTTC. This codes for CAISHDGTSGVRLETQYF.

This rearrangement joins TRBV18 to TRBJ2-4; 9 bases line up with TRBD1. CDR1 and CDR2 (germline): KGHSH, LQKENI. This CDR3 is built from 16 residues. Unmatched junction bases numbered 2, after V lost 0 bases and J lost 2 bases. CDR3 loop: CASSPPGQGPKNIQYF. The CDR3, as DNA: TGTGCCAGCTCACCACCGGGACAGGGACCCAAAAACATTCAGTACTTC.

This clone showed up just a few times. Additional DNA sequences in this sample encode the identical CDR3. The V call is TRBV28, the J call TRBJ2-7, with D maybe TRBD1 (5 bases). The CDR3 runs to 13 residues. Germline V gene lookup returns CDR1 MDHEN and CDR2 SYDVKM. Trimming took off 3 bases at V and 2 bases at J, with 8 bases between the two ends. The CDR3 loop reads CASSLQGPYEQYF. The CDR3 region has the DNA TGTGCCAGCAGTTTGCAGGGCCCCTACGAGCAGTACTTC.

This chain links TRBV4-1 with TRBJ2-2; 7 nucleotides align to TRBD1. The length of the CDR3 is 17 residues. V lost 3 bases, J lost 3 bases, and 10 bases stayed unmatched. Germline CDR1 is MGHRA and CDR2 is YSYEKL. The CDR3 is CASSQSRDRDDTGELFF. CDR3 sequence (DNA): TGCGCCAGCAGCCAGTCGCGAGACAGGGACGACACCGGGGAGCTGTTTTTT.

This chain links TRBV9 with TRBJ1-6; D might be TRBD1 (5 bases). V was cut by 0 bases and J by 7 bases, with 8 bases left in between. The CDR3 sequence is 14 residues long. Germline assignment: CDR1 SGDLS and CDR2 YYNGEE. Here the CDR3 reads CASSVDRYNSPLHF. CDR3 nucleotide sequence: TGTGCCAGCAGCGTAGACAGGTACAATTCACCCCTCCACTTT. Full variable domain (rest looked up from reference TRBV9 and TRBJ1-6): DSGVTQTPKHLITATGQRVTLRCSPRSGDLSVYWYQQSLDQGLQFLIQYYNGEERAKGNILERFSAQQFPDLHSELNLSSLELGDSALYFCASSVDRYNSPLHFGNGTRLTVT.